The clone carrying this TCR beta chain was detected ten times or more. Antigen specificity is unknown. The record originates from a study of T-cell reconstitution after alpha-beta-depleted transplantation in children. Broader study findings: After transplant, at about two months, alpha-beta T cells were reportedly derived from several hundred expanded graft clones.

Preparing the TCRbeta library involved the use of unique molecular identifiers. A single record per CDR3 protein comes from TCRdb applying MiXCR to the PCR reads. The table lists 200,000 to 300,000 distinct CDR3 sequences, 24% of them singletons. Trimming stripped 0 bases from V and 2 bases from J, with 11 bases between. The CDR3 contains 14 residues. From germline, CDR1 is DFQATT and CDR2 SNEGSKA (reference sequence). This clonotype originated in a female patient aged 2 to 10 who had a stem cell transplant for congenital amegakaryocytic thrombocytopenia, so the T cells may come from the graft donor. V is TRBV20-1 and J is TRBJ2-7, with unresolved D. The specimen comprised PBMCs, mostly from graft donor cells, sampled 360 days after TCRalphabeta/CD19-depleted stem cell transplant. This CDR3 is CSARDRTSTYEQYF. The CDR3 coding sequence is TGCAGTGCTAGAGATCGGACGTCCACCTACGAGCAGTACTTC.